The present T cell receptor beta chain was sequenced within a study of blood T cell repertoires in COVID-19. Recovery meant two consecutive negative NP/OP PCR tests, professional clearance, or resolved symptoms. Using immunoSEQ multiplex PCR, the repertoire was profiled, and TCRdb retains in-frame clones only, with some absent. This sample has approximately 280,000 clones; around 85% occur once, and the top ten carry about 6%. Germline lookup yields CDR1 MDHEN and CDR2 SYDVKM. The V end lost 4 bases, the J end lost 4 bases, and 19 bases lay between the germline ends. This CDR3 spans 16 amino acids. This chain uses TRBV28 with TRBJ1-1; D not resolved. The clonotype comes from a middle-aged woman who had recovered from COVID-19. The sample was PBMCs or T cells enriched from blood (not recorded which). The DNA of the CDR3 is TGTGCCAGCAGTTCTACCCGGTCCAAAGGAGGCACTGAAGCTTTCTTT. Translated, it gives CASSSTRSKGGTEAFF.